This T cell receptor beta chain was sequenced in a study of T cell responses to AZD1222 COVID-19 vaccine. Study-level points and caveats: Females made up more of the donors, who were largely white British, and clonal diversity may have come out too low. Rises in breadth and depth of Spike-specific TCRs came after two AZD1222 doses. Targeting of unmutated variant regions was reportedly seen in nearly half of spike-specific TCRs. Scientists sampled the repertoires only once the peak T cell response had passed.

Some clones are missing from TCRdb's copy, which holds only in-frame ones; the method was immunoSEQ multiplex PCR. The sample comprises roughly 150,000 clones, approximately 92% of which are singletons, and 1.5% to 2% rests with the top ten. Trimming took 1 base from V and 2 from J; bases not matched to a gene: 10. The CDR3 has 18 amino acids. The germline V gene has CDR1 LGHDT and CDR2 YNNKEL (reference sequence). For this clone: Its target is not known.

The source is an adult in good health. The chain has TRBV3-1 (or the pseudogene TRBV3-2) and TRBJ1-4, with 7 bases that match TRBD1. Sequencing used peripheral blood, obtained on day 0 of AZD1222 vaccination. CDR3 nucleotides: TGTGCCAGCAGCCAAGGGACAGGCTGGGTGGGGACTAATGAAAAACTGTTTTTT. Translating it yields CASSQGTGWVGTNEKLFF.